The clone carrying this T cell receptor beta chain was detected many times. Its antigen is unidentified. Relying on iRepertoire HTBI primers and Arm-PCR of CDR3 regions, the team built TCR beta libraries. TCRdb redid the calling of the multiplex PCR reads with MiXCR, one entry per CDR3 protein. The repertoire holds hundreds of thousands of distinct CDR3 sequences, with around 23% as singletons. Stated time point: persistent/refractory GD, antithyroid drugs over 5 years with positive TRAb. With RNA extracted from PBMCs as input, the TCR library was made. CDR1 and CDR2 (germline): MNHNS, SASEGT. There are 20 residues in the CDR3. The ends were cut back, 4 bases at V and 1 base at J, with 28 bases in the middle. This sample is part of a study of regulatory T cells in long-lasting Graves disease. Study-wide results and limits: Thyroid tissue went unstudied; only peripheral blood was examined. Patients with persistent Graves' had lower TCR diversity than newly diagnosed patients.

The chain couples TRBV6-1 to TRBJ2-5; D ambiguous. The sample was peripheral blood mononuclear cells (PBMCs), taken when the disease was refractory, from a patient treated with antithyroid drugs. This TCR came from a female donor with Graves disease. The CDR3 nucleotides are TGTGCCAGCAGTGTGCAAACCCCAGTAGATCCCCTCCGCATCCAAGAGACCCAGTACTTC. Translating it yields CASSVQTPVDPLRIQETQYF.